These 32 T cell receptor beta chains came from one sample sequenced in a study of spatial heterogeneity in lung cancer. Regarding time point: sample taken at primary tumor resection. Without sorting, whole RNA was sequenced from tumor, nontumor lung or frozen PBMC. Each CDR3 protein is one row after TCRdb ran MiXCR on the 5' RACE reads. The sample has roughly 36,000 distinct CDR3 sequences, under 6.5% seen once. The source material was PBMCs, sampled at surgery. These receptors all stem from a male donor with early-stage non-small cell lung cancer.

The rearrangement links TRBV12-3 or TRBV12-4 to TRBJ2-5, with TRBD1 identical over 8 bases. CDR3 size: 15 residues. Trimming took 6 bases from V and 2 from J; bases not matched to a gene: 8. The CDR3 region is CASSLGQGGQETQYF. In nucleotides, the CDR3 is TGTGCCAGCAGCCTTGGACAGGGCGGACAAGAGACCCAGTACTTC.

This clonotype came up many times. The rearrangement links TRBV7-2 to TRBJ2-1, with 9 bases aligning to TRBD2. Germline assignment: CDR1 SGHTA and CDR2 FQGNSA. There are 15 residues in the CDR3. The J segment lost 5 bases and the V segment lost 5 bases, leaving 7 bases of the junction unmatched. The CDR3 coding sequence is TGTGCCAGCAGCCCAAAAGCGGGGGGCAACAATGAGCAGTTCTTC. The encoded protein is CASSPKAGGNNEQFF.

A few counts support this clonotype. The CDR3 reads CASSPWTGSSGNTIYF. For the CDR3, the DNA is TGTGCCAGCAGCCCATGGACAGGGAGCTCTGGAAACACCATATATTTT. The J gene is TRBJ1-3, the V gene TRBV7-9; 8 nucleotides line up with TRBD1. CDR3 length: 16 residues. The germline V gene has CDR1 SEHNR and CDR2 FQNEAQ (reference sequence). V lost 5 bases to trimming and J lost 0 bases; unmatched junction nucleotides: 6.

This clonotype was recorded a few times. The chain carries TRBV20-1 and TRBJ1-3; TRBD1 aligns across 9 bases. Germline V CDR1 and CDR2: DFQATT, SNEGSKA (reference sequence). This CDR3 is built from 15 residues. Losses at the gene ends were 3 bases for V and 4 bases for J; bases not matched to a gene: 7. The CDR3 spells CSARDTDRGGNTIYF. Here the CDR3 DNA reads TGCAGTGCTAGGGACACCGACAGGGGGGGAAACACCATATATTTT.

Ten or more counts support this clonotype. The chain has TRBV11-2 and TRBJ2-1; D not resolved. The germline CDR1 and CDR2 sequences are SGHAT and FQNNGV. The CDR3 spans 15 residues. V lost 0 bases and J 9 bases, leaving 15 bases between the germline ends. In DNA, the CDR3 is TGTGCCAGCAGCTTAGAGATAGTAGGGTCGGTTGAGCAGTTCTTC. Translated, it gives CASSLEIVGSVEQFF.

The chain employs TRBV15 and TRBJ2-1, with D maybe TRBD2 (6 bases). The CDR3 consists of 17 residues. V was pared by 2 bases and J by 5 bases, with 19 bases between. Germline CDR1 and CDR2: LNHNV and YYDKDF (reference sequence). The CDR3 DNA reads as TGTGCCACCAGCAGATCACAAACTAGCCTGGCCCACAATGAGCAGTTCTTC. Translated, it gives CATSRSQTSLAHNEQFF.

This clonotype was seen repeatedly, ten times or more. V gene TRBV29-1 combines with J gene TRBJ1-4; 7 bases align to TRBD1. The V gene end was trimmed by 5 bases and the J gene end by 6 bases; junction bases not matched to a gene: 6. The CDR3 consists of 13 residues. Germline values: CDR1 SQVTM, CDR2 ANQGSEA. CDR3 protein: CSVQQGIYEKLFF. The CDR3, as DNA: TGCAGCGTTCAACAGGGGATATATGAAAAACTGTTTTTT.

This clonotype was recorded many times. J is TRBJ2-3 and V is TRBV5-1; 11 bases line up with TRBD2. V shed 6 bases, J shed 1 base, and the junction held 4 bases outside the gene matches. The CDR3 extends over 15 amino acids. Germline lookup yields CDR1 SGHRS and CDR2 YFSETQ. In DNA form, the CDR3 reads TGCGCCAGCACCGAGACTAGCGGGGGCACAGATACGCAGTATTTT. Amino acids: CASTETSGGTDTQYF.

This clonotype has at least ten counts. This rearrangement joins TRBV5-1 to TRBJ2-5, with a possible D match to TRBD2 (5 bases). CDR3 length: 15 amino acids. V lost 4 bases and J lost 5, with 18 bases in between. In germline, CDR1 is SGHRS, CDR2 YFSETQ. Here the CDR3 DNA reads TGCGCCAGCAGCGCCGGACTCCCCCGAACGGAGACCCAGTACTTC. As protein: CASSAGLPRTETQYF.

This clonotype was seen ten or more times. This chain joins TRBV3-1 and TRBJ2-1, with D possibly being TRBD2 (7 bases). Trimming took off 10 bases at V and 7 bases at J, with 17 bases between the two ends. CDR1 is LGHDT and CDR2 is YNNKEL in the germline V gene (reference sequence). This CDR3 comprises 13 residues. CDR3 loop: CATEGGARNEQFF. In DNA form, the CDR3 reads TGTGCCACGGAGGGGGGGGCCCGGAATGAGCAGTTCTTC.

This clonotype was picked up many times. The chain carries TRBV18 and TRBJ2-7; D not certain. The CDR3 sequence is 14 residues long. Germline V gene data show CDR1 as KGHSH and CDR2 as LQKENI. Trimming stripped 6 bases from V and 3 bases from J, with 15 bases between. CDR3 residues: CASSLRADNYEQYF. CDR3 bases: TGTGCCAGCTCCCTCCGAGCAGACAACTACGAGCAGTACTTC. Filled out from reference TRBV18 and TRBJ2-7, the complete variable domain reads NAGVMQNPRHLVRRRGQEARLRCSPMKGHSHVYWYRQLPEEGLKFMVYLQKENIIDESGMPKERFSAEFPKEGPSILRIQQVVRGDSAAYFCASSLRADNYEQYFGPGTRLTVT.

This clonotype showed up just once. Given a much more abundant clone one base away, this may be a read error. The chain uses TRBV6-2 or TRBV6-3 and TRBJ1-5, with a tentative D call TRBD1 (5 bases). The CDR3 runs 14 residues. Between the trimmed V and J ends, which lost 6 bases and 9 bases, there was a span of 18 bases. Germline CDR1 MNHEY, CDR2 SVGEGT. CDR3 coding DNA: TGTGCCAGCAGGGCCACGCCAGGGAGTCGGCCCCAGCATTTT. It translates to CASRATPGSRPQHF.

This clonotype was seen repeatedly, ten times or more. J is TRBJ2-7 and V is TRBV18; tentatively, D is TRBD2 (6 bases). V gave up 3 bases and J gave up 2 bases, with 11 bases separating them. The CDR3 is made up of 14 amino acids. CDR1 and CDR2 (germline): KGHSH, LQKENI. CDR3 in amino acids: CASSPGTPAYEQYF. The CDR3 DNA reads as TGTGCCAGCTCACCCGGGACTCCCGCCTACGAGCAGTACTTC.

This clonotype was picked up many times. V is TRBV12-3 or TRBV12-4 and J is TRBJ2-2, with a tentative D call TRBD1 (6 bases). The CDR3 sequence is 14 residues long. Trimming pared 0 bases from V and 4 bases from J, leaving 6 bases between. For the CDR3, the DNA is TGTGCCAGCAGTTTAGCGACAGGCACCGGGGAGCTGTTTTTT. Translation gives CASSLATGTGELFF.

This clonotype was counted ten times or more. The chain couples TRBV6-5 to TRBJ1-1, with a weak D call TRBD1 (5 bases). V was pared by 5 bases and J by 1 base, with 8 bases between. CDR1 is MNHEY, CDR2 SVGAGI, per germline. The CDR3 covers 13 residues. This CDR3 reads CASSQGPNTEAFF. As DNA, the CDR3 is TGTGCCAGCAGTCAGGGTCCGAACACTGAAGCTTTCTTT.

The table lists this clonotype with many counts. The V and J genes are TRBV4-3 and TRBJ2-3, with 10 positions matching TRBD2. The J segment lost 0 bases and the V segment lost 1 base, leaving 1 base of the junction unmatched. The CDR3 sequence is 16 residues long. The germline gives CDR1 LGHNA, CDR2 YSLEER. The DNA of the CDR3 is TGCGCCAGCAGCCAAGTTAGCGGGGGGAGCACAGATACGCAGTATTTT. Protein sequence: CASSQVSGGSTDTQYF.

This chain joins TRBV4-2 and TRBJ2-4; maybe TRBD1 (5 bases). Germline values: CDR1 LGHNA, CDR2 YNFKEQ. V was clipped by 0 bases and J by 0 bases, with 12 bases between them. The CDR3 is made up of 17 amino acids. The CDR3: CASSQDGTGLAKNIQYF. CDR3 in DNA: TGTGCCAGCAGCCAAGATGGAACAGGTTTAGCCAAAAACATTCAGTACTTC.

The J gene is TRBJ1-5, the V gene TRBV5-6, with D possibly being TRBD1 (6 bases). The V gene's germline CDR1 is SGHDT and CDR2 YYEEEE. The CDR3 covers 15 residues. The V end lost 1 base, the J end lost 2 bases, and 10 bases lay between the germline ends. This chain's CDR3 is CASSLNRVGNQPQHF. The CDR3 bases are TGTGCCAGCAGCTTGAACAGGGTGGGCAATCAGCCCCAGCATTTT.

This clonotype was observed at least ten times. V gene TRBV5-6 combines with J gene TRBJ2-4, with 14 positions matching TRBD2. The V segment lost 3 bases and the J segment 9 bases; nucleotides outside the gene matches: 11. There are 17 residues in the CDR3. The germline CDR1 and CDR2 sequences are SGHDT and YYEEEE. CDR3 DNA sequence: TGTGCCAGCAGCTCCACGGGACTAGCGGGGGACAACGGCATTCAGTACTTC. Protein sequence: CASSSTGLAGDNGIQYF.

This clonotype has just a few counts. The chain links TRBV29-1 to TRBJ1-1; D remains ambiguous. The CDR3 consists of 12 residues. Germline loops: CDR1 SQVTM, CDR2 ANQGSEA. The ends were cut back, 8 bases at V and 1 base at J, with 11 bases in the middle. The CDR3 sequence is CSTTKGNTEAFF. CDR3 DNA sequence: TGCAGCACTACTAAGGGGAACACTGAAGCTTTCTTT.

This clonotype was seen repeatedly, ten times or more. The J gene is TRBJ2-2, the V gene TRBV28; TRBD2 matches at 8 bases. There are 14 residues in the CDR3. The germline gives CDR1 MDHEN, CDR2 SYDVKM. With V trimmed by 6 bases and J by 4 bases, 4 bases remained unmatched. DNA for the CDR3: TGTGCCAGCAGACCCGGGGGGGCCACCGGGGAGCTGTTTTTT. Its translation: CASRPGGATGELFF.

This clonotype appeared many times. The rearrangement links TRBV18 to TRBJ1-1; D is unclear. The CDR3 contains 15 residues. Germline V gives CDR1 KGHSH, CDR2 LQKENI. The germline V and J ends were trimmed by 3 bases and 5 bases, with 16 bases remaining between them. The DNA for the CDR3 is TGTGCCAGCTCACCGGGTGCACGATCGGGTACTGAAGCTTTCTTT. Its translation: CASSPGARSGTEAFF.

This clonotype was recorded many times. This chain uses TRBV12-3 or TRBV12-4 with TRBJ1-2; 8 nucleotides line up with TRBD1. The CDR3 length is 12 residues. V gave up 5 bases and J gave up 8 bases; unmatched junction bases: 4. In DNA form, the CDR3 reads TGTGCCAGCAGTCCCGACAGGGGCGGCTACACCTTC. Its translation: CASSPDRGGYTF.

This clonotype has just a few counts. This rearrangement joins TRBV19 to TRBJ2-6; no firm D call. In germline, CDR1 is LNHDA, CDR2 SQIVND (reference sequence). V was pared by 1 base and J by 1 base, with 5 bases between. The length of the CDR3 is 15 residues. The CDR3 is CASSIVTSGANVLTF. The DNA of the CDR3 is TGTGCCAGTAGTATAGTGACATCTGGGGCCAACGTCCTGACTTTC.

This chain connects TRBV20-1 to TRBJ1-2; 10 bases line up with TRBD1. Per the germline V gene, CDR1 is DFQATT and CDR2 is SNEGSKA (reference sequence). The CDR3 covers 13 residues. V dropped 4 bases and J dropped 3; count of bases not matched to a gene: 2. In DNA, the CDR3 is TGCAGTGCTACCGGGACAGGGGACTATGGCTACACCTTC. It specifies CSATGTGDYGYTF.

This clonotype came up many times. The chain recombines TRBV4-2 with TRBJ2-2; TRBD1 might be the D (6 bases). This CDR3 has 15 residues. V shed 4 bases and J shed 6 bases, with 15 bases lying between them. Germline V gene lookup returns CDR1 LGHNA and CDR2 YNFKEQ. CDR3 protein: CASSRQEAGAGELFF. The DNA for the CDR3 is TGTGCCAGCAGCCGCCAAGAGGCAGGGGCCGGGGAGCTGTTTTTT.

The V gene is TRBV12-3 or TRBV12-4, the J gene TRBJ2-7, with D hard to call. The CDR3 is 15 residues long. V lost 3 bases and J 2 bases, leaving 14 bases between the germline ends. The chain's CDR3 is CASSLRSPKTYEQYF. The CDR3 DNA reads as TGTGCCAGCAGTTTGAGGTCTCCAAAGACCTACGAGCAGTACTTC.

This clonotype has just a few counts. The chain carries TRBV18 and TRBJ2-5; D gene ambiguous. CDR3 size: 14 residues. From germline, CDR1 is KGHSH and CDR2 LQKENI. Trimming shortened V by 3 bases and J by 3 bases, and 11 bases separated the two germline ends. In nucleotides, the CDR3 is TGTGCCAGCTCACCCCAAATAAGGAAAGAGACCCAGTACTTC. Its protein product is CASSPQIRKETQYF.

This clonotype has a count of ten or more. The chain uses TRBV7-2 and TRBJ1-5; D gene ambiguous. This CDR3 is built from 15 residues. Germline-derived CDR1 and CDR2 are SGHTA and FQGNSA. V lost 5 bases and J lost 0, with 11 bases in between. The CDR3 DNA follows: TGTGCCAGCAGCCTATCCAGAAATAGCAATCAGCCCCAGCATTTT. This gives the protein CASSLSRNSNQPQHF.

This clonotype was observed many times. This chain's CDR3 is CASSLRPTATNEKLFF. Here the CDR3 DNA reads TGTGCCAGCAGCTTAAGGCCGACTGCAACTAATGAAAAACTGTTTTTT. The chain is built from TRBV7-2 and TRBJ1-4; no clear D. This CDR3 is built from 16 residues. The V and J ends lost 2 bases and 0 bases respectively, with 10 bases between them. CDR1 and CDR2 from the germline V gene are SGHTA and FQGNSA.

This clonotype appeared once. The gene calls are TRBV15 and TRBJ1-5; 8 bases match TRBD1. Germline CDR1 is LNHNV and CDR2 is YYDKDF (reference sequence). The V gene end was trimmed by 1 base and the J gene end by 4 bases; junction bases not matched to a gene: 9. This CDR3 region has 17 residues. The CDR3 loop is CATSRGRTGRGNQPQHF. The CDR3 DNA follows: TGTGCCACCAGCAGAGGTAGGACAGGGCGAGGGAATCAGCCCCAGCATTTT.

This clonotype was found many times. CDR3 region: CASSLRGVNTEAFF. The CDR3 coding sequence is TGTGCCAGCAGTTTGAGAGGGGTGAACACTGAAGCTTTCTTT. The rearrangement links TRBV28 to TRBJ1-1; TRBD1 is a possible D gene (5 bases). Looked up from germline, CDR1 is MDHEN and CDR2 is SYDVKM. The CDR3 extends over 14 amino acids. Deletions cut 3 bases from V and 0 bases from J, with 8 bases between.